These 20 T cell receptor beta chains share one sample of origin, sequenced in a study of T cell responses to AZD1222 COVID-19 vaccine (dated by TCRdb to the early 2020s). This specimen's time point label, interpreted: baseline before first vaccination. To prepare the library, the immunoSEQ multiplex PCR assay was applied. The source is immuneACCESS, and TCRdb retained only in-frame sequences with V and J called. Part of the clones is not carried over; for the studies checked, unresolved V genes explain less than half of this, and the remainder is unexplained. The sample table contains around 200,000 clones; only one count was recorded for roughly 93% of them. The ten largest clones take up approximately 0.98% of the sample. The sample consisted of peripheral blood, taken on day 0 of AZD1222 vaccination. Source of these receptors: an adult in good health.

This clone was detected once. V usage is TRBV29-1 and J usage is TRBJ1-3, with D perhaps TRBD1 (5 bases). The CDR3 runs 14 residues. Germline-derived CDR1 and CDR2 are SQVTM and ANQGSEA. V dropped 2 bases and J dropped 2 bases, with 10 bases sitting between them. DNA of the CDR3: TGCAGCGTTGAACAGGGAGCTGCTGGAAACACCATATATTTT. Its protein product is CSVEQGAAGNTIYF.

V usage is TRBV6-6 and J usage is TRBJ2-5; 7 bases agree with TRBD1. V lost 5 bases, J lost 2 bases, and 5 bases stayed unmatched. This CDR3 contains 14 residues. Per germline, CDR1 MNHNY and CDR2 SVGAGI (reference sequence). Here the CDR3 reads CASSDTGAQETQYF. For the CDR3, the DNA is TGTGCCAGCAGTGACACAGGGGCTCAAGAGACCCAGTACTTC.

With respect to this clone: Additional DNA sequences in this sample encode the identical CDR3. The rearrangement links TRBV9 to TRBJ1-1; D unclear. CDR1 is SGDLS and CDR2 is YYNGEE in the germline V gene. The V gene lost 0 bases and the J gene lost 1 base, with 7 bases spanning the gap. The CDR3 consists of 14 residues. CDR3 nucleotides: TGTGCCAGCAGCGTAGTGGCAGAGAACACTGAAGCTTTCTTT. Residues: CASSVVAENTEAFF.

V usage is TRBV10-3 and J usage is TRBJ2-7; 8 positions match TRBD1. After removal of 6 bases from V and 5 bases from J, the junction contained 6 bases not matched to a gene. Germline V lookup: CDR1 ENHRY, CDR2 SYGVKD. The CDR3 runs to 13 residues. CDR3 loop: CAIRETGEDEQYF. CDR3 nucleotide sequence: TGTGCCATCAGGGAGACAGGGGAGGACGAGCAGTACTTC.

This chain joins TRBV27 and TRBJ2-1, with D possibly TRBD2 on 7 matching bases. Trimming removed 7 bases from V and 0 bases from J, with 25 bases in between. Germline assignment: CDR1 MNHEY and CDR2 SMNVEV (reference sequence). This CDR3 has 19 amino acids. CDR3 nucleotides: TGTGCCAGCAAGGTAGACAGGCTACGATCGGGGGGCTCCTACAATGAGCAGTTCTTC. This translates into CASKVDRLRSGGSYNEQFF.

This clone appeared once. The V and J genes are TRBV10-3 and TRBJ1-1, with a weak D call TRBD1 (5 bases). V was clipped by 4 bases and J by 12 bases, with 18 bases between them. Germline V lookup: CDR1 ENHRY, CDR2 SYGVKD. The CDR3 covers 13 residues. CDR3 nucleotide sequence: TGTGCCATCAGTGGATCGCAACAGGCTATGCCTTTCTTT. Residues: CAISGSQQAMPFF.

The J gene is TRBJ2-5, the V gene TRBV3-1 (or the pseudogene TRBV3-2); D perhaps matches TRBD2 (6 bases). This CDR3 spans 16 amino acids. The ends were cut back, 4 bases at V and 7 bases at J, with 22 bases in the middle. Germline V gene data show CDR1 as LGHDT and CDR2 as YNNKEL (reference sequence). CDR3 nucleotide sequence: TGTGCCAGCAGCCTAAACGACCCGTCGCGGCGGGGGACCCAGTACTTC. This encodes CASSLNDPSRRGTQYF.

This clone was seen a handful of times. This chain connects TRBV6-1 to TRBJ1-2; D is undetermined. V shed 2 bases and J shed 7 bases, with 8 bases lying between them. The germline V gene has CDR1 MNHNS and CDR2 SASEGT. This CDR3 has 12 amino acids. Here the CDR3 DNA reads TGTGCCAGCAGTGAAAAGGGTACTGGCTACACCTTC. Its translation is CASSEKGTGYTF.

The chain joins TRBV20-1 to TRBJ1-6, with D tentatively TRBD1 (6 bases). Germline lookup yields CDR1 DFQATT and CDR2 SNEGSKA (reference sequence). The CDR3 has 15 residues. V lost 3 bases, J lost 5 bases, and 14 bases lay in between. The CDR3 protein is CSASLFGQNNSPLHF. The DNA for the CDR3 is TGCAGTGCTAGTCTCTTCGGACAGAATAATTCACCCCTCCACTTT.

J is TRBJ2-7 and V is TRBV19; the match to TRBD1 covers 8 bases. Trimming cost V 7 bases and J 2 bases; bases outside gene matches: 10. The V gene's germline CDR1 is LNHDA and CDR2 SQIVND (reference sequence). The CDR3 is made up of 15 amino acids. The CDR3 loop reads CASTPGTGPTYEQYF. In nucleotides, the CDR3 is TGTGCCAGTACCCCGGGGACAGGTCCGACCTACGAGCAGTACTTC.

The V call is TRBV5-1, the J call TRBJ2-2, with TRBD1 matching 12 bases. V lost 4 bases, J lost 6 bases, and 1 base stayed unmatched. From germline, CDR1 is SGHRS and CDR2 YFSETQ. The CDR3 covers 14 residues. CDR3 sequence (DNA): TGCGCCAGCAGCCGGGACAGGGGGCCCGGGGAGCTGTTTTTT. Its translation is CASSRDRGPGELFF.

This sequence joins TRBV5-1 and TRBJ1-3; D gene unclear. CDR3 length: 14 residues. Germline V CDR1 and CDR2: SGHRS, YFSETQ. Trimming stripped 0 bases from V and 0 bases from J, with 4 bases between. The DNA for the CDR3 is TGCGCCAGCAGCTTGGCAAGCTCTGGAAACACCATATATTTT. It yields the protein CASSLASSGNTIYF.

About this clone itself: The same CDR3 can be traced to other DNA sequences in this sample. The V gene is TRBV7-9, the J gene TRBJ1-4; 7 bases match TRBD1. Germline V gene sequence: CDR1 SEHNR, CDR2 FQNEAQ (reference sequence). V lost 1 base, J lost 2 bases, and 1 base stayed unmatched. The CDR3 is 15 amino acids. This CDR3 reads CASSLGQGTNEKLFF. DNA for the CDR3: TGTGCCAGCAGCTTAGGACAGGGCACTAATGAAAAACTGTTTTTT.

This chain links TRBV6-4 with TRBJ2-2; D gene uncertain. Trimming removed 4 bases from V and 2 bases from J, with 8 bases in between. CDR3 length: 14 residues. Germline CDR1 and CDR2: MRHNA and SNTAGT. In DNA form, the CDR3 reads TGTGCCAGCAGTGCCGCGACAAACACCGGGGAGCTGTTTTTT. Translation: CASSAATNTGELFF.

This clone was observed a single time. This chain uses TRBV6-5 with TRBJ1-4, with D hard to call. The CDR3 covers 12 residues. With 7 bases removed from V and 7 bases from J, the gap between germline ends came to 10 bases. CDR1 is MNHEY and CDR2 is SVGAGI in the germline V gene. Written as DNA, the CDR3 is TGTGCCAGCAAGATGCGGGGTGAAAAACTGTTTTTT. Its translation is CASKMRGEKLFF.

The V and J genes are TRBV5-6 and TRBJ1-1, with unresolved D. V shed 4 bases and J shed 4 bases, with 17 bases lying between them. The germline V gene has CDR1 SGHDT and CDR2 YYEEEE. The CDR3 runs 15 residues. In DNA, the CDR3 is TGTGCCAGCAGCCCGAGTGACCCCGGCGGCACTGAAGCTTTCTTT. Residues: CASSPSDPGGTEAFF.

The DNA of the CDR3 is TGTGCCAGCAGCGTAGACGGGGCGCGAGGCTACACCTTC. Residues: CASSVDGARGYTF. The V call is TRBV9, the J call TRBJ1-2; D possibly corresponds to TRBD1 (5 bases). Trimming stripped 0 bases from V and 8 bases from J, with 11 bases between. Germline V gene data show CDR1 as SGDLS and CDR2 as YYNGEE. The length of the CDR3 is 13 residues.

The chain employs TRBV5-8 and TRBJ1-1; possibly TRBD1 for D (6 bases). Germline V gene sequence: CDR1 SGHTS, CDR2 YDEGEE. The CDR3 length is 12 residues. Trimming cost V 5 bases and J 10 bases, with 15 bases left between them. The CDR3 here is CASRSPGATAFF. As DNA, the CDR3 is TGTGCCAGCAGATCACCAGGGGCGACAGCTTTCTTT. The whole variable domain, filled in from reference TRBV5-8 and TRBJ1-1, reads EAGVTQSPTHLIKTRGQQATLRCSPISGHTSVYWYQQALGLGLQFLLWYDEGEERNRGNFPPRFSGRQFPNYSSELNVNALELEDSALYLCASRSPGATAFFGQGTRLTVV.

J is TRBJ2-1 and V is TRBV12-5, with 10 bases lining up with TRBD1. Germline V gives CDR1 LGHNT, CDR2 FRNRAP. The CDR3 is made up of 16 amino acids. The junction had 7 bases not matched to a gene; V was cut back by 1 base and J by 7 bases. The CDR3 loop is CASGLASGTGANEQFF. In nucleotides, the CDR3 is TGTGCTAGTGGTTTGGCTTCCGGGACAGGGGCAAATGAGCAGTTCTTC. The full variable domain, in which reference TRBV12-5 and TRBJ2-1 provide the parts outside the CDR3, is DARVTQTPRHKVTEMGQEVTMRCQPILGHNTVFWYRQTMMQGLELLAYFRNRAPLDDSGMPKDRFSAEMPDATLATLKIQPSEPRDSAVYFCASGLASGTGANEQFFGPGTRLTVL.

The V call is TRBV27, the J call TRBJ2-7; D assignment may be TRBD1 or TRBD2 (5 bases each). The CDR3 runs to 17 residues. Germline V CDR1 and CDR2: MNHEY, SMNVEV (reference sequence). The ends were cut back, 5 bases at V and 4 bases at J, with 24 bases in the middle. CDR3: CASSKRAGTPPSYEQYF. CDR3 bases: TGTGCCAGCAGTAAGAGGGCCGGGACCCCCCCTTCTTACGAGCAGTACTTC.